The rows below give T cell receptor beta chains drawn from one sample of a study of lymphopenia after photon versus proton radiotherapy. Repertoires were generated with immunoSEQ multiplex PCR, while TCRdb's copy carries only in-frame clones and drops some. The sample includes some 55,000 clones, around four fifths seen only once; the top ten take less than 35%. Material: peripheral blood, obtained from a patient treated with photon-based radiotherapy. The receptor source for this set is a man in his fifties or sixties with gastric cancer. Both conserved end residues are part of each CDR3. Clone size appears in some rows only: once, few, many, or a class for an expanded clone.

V,J,size,CDR3
TRBV5-4,TRBJ2-3,.,CASSSSGSTDTQYF
TRBV11-2,TRBJ1-4,.,CASKGRSAKLFF
TRBV2,TRBJ2-5,.,CASSEGTQYF
TRBV19,TRBJ1-5,.,CASSIGRAGGNQPQHF
TRBV5-6,TRBJ2-5,.,CASSPTGPQETQYF
TRBV25-1,TRBJ1-4,.,CASSPGTGKNEKLFF
TRBV19,TRBJ2-4,few,CASSSHWRGAVVKNIQYF
TRBV25-1,TRBJ2-7,few,CASSEGSSYEQYF
TRBV5-1,TRBJ2-5,.,CASSPRGETQYF
TRBV9,TRBJ2-1,.,CASRGRENEQFF
TRBV7-9,TRBJ2-1,.,CASSGGGHEQFF
TRBV7-2,TRBJ2-7,.,CASSLTGQGWSEQYF
TRBV5-6,TRBJ2-1,.,CASSSLSHPLAGIGIEQFF
TRBV23-1,TRBJ2-1,few,CASSQSGGQGELDEQFF
TRBV4-2,TRBJ2-5,.,CASSHPERGGETQYF
TRBV6-1,TRBJ1-5,once,CASSELNTNQPQHF
TRBV19,TRBJ2-3,few,CASNPLAGGTDTQYF
TRBV18,TRBJ2-1,.,CASSPGLSYNEQFF
TRBV5-6,TRBJ1-2,.,CASSYGTKNYGYTF
TRBV27,TRBJ2-3,.,CASSMVRNNFRDTQYF
TRBV7-7,TRBJ2-3,.,CASSSTGQDTDTQYF
TRBV20-1,TRBJ2-1,once,CSAIQRERLFF
TRBV5-1,TRBJ1-5,.,CASSLAGYSNQPQHF
TRBV5-4,TRBJ2-1,.,CASSLVGTGNNEQFF
TRBV10-3,TRBJ2-7,.,CAIRERLAGVAGSYEQYF
TRBV19,TRBJ1-5,.,CASSMPDSYNQPQHF
TRBV7-8,TRBJ1-2,.,CASSLGGRNYGYTF
TRBV7-2,TRBJ2-3,once,CASSLDGLSTDTQYF
TRBV28,TRBJ2-7,many,CASTLAGDSYEQYF
TRBV7-3,TRBJ2-3,.,CASSQNPWDTQYF
TRBV19,TRBJ1-5,.,CASSPQGAYSNQPQHF
TRBV21-1,TRBJ2-1,once,CASRPSGRRYNEQFF
TRBV7-2,TRBJ1-5,.,CASSFPRQPQHF
TRBV11-2,TRBJ2-3,.,CASRSRTRPTDTQYF
TRBV6-5,TRBJ1-3,.,CASSPIGQGGNTIYF
TRBV20-1,TRBJ1-1,few,CSASARENAFF
TRBV4-1,TRBJ2-5,.,CASSPTGATQETQYF
TRBV28,TRBJ2-1,.,CASKTSGTYNEQFF
TRBV6-5,TRBJ2-7,.,CASSHRDGSYEQYF
TRBV5-4,TRBJ1-2,.,CATFRSGSSNYGYTF
TRBV7-2,TRBJ2-7,.,CASSSRTGGFSYEQYF
TRBV19,TRBJ2-1,few,CASKGQGANNEQFF
TRBV7-9,TRBJ2-7,.,CASSLANVWGPYEQYF
TRBV5-5,TRBJ1-3,.,CASSLRPAESARSGNTIYF
TRBV30,TRBJ2-7,.,CAWSVVLAGESSYEQYF
TRBV6-1,TRBJ2-7,.,CASILAGTSYEQYF
TRBV19,TRBJ2-1,.,CASSKAAGVGEQFF
TRBV11-2,TRBJ2-7,.,CASSPRLKPYEQYF
TRBV20-1,TRBJ2-1,.,CSAGAPNEQFF
TRBV6-5,TRBJ2-7,.,CASHRGSHEQYF